The clone carrying this TCR beta chain was observed a few times. Its antigen is not known. The junction and the germline gene differ at one end; a read error may be behind it. Samples each yielded at least 6 micrograms of total RNA. The entry originates in a study of blood T cells in healthy people across ages. Then a second PCR, running about 6 to 12 cycles, was carried out with a sample-barcoded 5' primer and a J-beta primer mix. Every sample produced at least 2.5 million CDR3-containing paired-end reads. TCRdb analysed the 5' RACE reads with MiXCR anew, one entry per CDR3 protein. Found here are about 1,500,000 distinct CDR3 sequences, around 42% of them singletons; the top ten hold less than 8%. Germline assignment: CDR1 SSHAT and CDR2 FNYEAQ (reference sequence). The CDR3 contains 15 residues. Study-wide findings and caveats: Whereas aged donors had fewer naive CD4+ cells, long-lived donors had more of them and higher diversity.

Sequenced sample: blood. The origin of this receptor is a young woman in good health. This sequence joins TRBV7-7 and TRBJ2-3, with 9 bases lining up with TRBD2. The CDR3 region has the DNA TGTGCTAGCAGCCTAGGGACTAGCAGGGCAGATACGCAGTATTTT. It is translated as CASSLGTSRADTQYF.